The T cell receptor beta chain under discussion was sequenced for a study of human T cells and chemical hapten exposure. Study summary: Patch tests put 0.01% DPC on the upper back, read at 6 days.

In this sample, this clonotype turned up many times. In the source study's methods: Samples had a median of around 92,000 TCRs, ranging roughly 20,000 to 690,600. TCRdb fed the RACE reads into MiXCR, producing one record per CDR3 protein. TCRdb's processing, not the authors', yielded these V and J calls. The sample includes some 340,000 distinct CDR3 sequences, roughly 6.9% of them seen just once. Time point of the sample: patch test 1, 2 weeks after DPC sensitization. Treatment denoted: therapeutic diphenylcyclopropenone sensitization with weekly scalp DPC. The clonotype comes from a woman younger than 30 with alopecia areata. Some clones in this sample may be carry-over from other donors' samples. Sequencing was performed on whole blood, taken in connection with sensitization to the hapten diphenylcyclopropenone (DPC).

In nucleotides, the CDR3 is TGTGCCAGCAGCCAAACGGTACAAGGCGGCTACACCTTC. It yields the protein CASSQTVQGGYTF. V and J are TRBV4-2 and TRBJ1-2, with D hard to call. Trimming shortened V by 2 bases and J by 8 bases, and 12 bases separated the two germline ends. This CDR3 is built from 13 residues. The germline V gene encodes CDR1 LGHNA and CDR2 YNFKEQ.